Sequencing of this T cell receptor beta chain was carried out in a study of neoadjuvant nivolumab and ipilimumab in lung cancer. Study-level results: TCR richness and clonality were higher in tumors than adjacent uninvolved lung.

The table came from immunoSEQ multiplex PCR; TCRdb's copy has only in-frame clones and leaves some out. The data contain 10,000 to 15,000 clones, roughly 95% of them seen just once; the ten biggest clones take up under 3%. Worth noting for this clone: Its target is unknown.

The V gene lost 5 bases and the J gene lost 0 bases, with 11 bases spanning the gap. This CDR3 is built from 14 residues. The V gene's germline CDR1 is MNHNY and CDR2 SVGAGI (reference sequence). This rearrangement joins TRBV6-6 to TRBJ2-7, with a tentative D call TRBD1 (5 bases). The sequence was collected from an adult with non-small cell lung cancer. The sample was peripheral blood, taken after neoadjuvant nivolumab, alone or with ipilimumab, at or shortly before surgery. The CDR3 DNA reads as TGTGCCAGCAGTACTGGGGCAGGCTCCTACGAGCAGTACTTC. The encoded protein is CASSTGAGSYEQYF.